Below, 9 T cell receptor beta chains from the same sample are listed, as sequenced in a study of T-cell memory formation after mild COVID-19. TCRdb re-derived calls from the 5' RACE reads in MiXCR, one entry per CDR3 protein. The sample has 100,000 to 150,000 distinct CDR3 sequences; about 6% are singletons. The specimen was PBMCs or a T cell subset sorted from them (not recorded which). These receptors were collected from an adult woman who had mild COVID-19 (a few samples of this study predate the infection). Cell type and time point are not known.

This clonotype has a count of ten or more. One end of the junction does not line up with germline, which may come from a read error. The chain is built from TRBV12-3 or TRBV12-4 and TRBJ2-7; D may be TRBD1 (5 bases). The CDR3 is 14 residues long. CDR3 in amino acids: CASSLGQGSYEQYF. CDR3 DNA sequence: TGTGCCAGCAGCTTAGGGCAGGGATCCTACGAGCAGTACTTC.

This clonotype was detected a few times. The chain couples TRBV5-1 to TRBJ2-7, with 8 positions matching TRBD1. J lost 6 bases, V lost 0 bases, and 2 bases had no gene match. The CDR3 is 13 residues long. Germline loops: CDR1 SGHRS, CDR2 YFSETQ. CDR3 in amino acids: CASSLDTGGEQYF. CDR3 sequence (DNA): TGCGCCAGCAGCTTGGATACAGGGGGCGAGCAGTACTTC. The whole variable domain, remainder taken from reference TRBV5-1 and TRBJ2-7, is KAGVTQTPRYLIKTRGQQVTLSCSPISGHRSVSWYQQTPGQGLQFLFEYFSETQRNKGNFPGRFSGRQFSNSRSEMNVSTLELGDSALYLCASSLDTGGEQYFGPGTRLTVT.

This clonotype appeared many times. This rearrangement joins TRBV3-1 to TRBJ2-1; TRBD1 aligns across 11 bases. Germline V CDR1 and CDR2: LGHDT, YNNKEL (reference sequence). The CDR3 length is 18 residues. Trimming cost V 1 base and J 0 bases; bases outside gene matches: 5. The chain's CDR3 is CASSQGIGTGGSYNEQFF. The CDR3 DNA reads as TGTGCCAGCAGCCAAGGAATTGGGACAGGGGGCTCCTACAATGAGCAGTTCTTC.

This clonotype was recorded a few times. The chain links TRBV12-3 or TRBV12-4 to TRBJ2-7; no clear D. The V end was cut by 5 bases, the J end by 2 bases, with 13 bases between. The CDR3 sequence is 14 residues long. DNA of the CDR3: TGTGCCAGCAGTCCGATCGTAGGGCCCTACGAGCAGTACTTC. It specifies CASSPIVGPYEQYF.

This clonotype appeared a few times. This chain links TRBV2 with TRBJ2-1, with 8 positions matching TRBD1. Germline loops: CDR1 SNHLY, CDR2 FYNNEI. CDR3 size: 12 residues. Losses at the gene ends were 6 bases for V and 15 bases for J; bases not matched to a gene: 10. CDR3 DNA sequence: TGTGCCAGCAGGCCAGGACAGGGTATGTGGTTCTTC. Protein: CASRPGQGMWFF.

In its sample, this clonotype was seen a few times. V usage is TRBV5-1 and J usage is TRBJ1-2; D uncertain. The CDR3 loop spans 14 amino acids. Trimming took off 2 bases at V and 4 bases at J, with 12 bases between the two ends. Per germline, CDR1 SGHRS and CDR2 YFSETQ. Here the CDR3 reads CASSFVNISYGYTF. CDR3 DNA sequence: TGCGCCAGCAGCTTTGTGAACATATCCTATGGCTACACCTTC.

In this sample, this clonotype turned up a few times. The V gene is TRBV9, the J gene TRBJ1-2; unclear D gene. The germline V gene encodes CDR1 SGDLS and CDR2 YYNGEE. Trimming removed 0 bases at V and 4 bases at J, with 7 bases between. This CDR3 has 13 residues. CDR3 protein: CASSVGRTYGYTF. For the CDR3, the DNA is TGTGCCAGCAGCGTAGGCCGGACCTATGGCTACACCTTC.

This clonotype was picked up many times. This rearrangement joins TRBV7-9 to TRBJ2-6; no definite D call. The length of the CDR3 is 14 residues. The germline V and J ends were trimmed by 3 bases and 4 bases, with 7 bases remaining between them. The germline V gene has CDR1 SEHNR and CDR2 FQNEAQ (reference sequence). The chain's CDR3 is CASSFYSGANVLTF. As DNA, the CDR3 is TGTGCCAGCAGCTTTTACTCCGGGGCCAACGTCCTGACTTTC.

The rearrangement links TRBV3-1 to TRBJ2-7; D possibly matches TRBD1 or TRBD2 (5 bases each). Trimming cost V 2 bases and J 2 bases, with 16 bases left between them. CDR1 and CDR2 (germline): LGHDT, YNNKEL (reference sequence). CDR3 length equals 16 residues. CDR3 region: CASSQPGDRGPYEQYF. CDR3 DNA sequence: TGTGCCAGCAGCCAACCCGGAGACAGAGGGCCCTACGAGCAGTACTTC.